The 26 T cell receptor beta chains in this list originate from one sample, sequenced in a study of cytomegalovirus exposure and HLA in healthy donors. The PCR used 60 Vbeta and 13 Jbeta primers. Clones were read by immunoSEQ multiplex PCR, and TCRdb kept only the in-frame ones, dropping some. Of roughly 170,000 clones listed, roughly 85% are singletons. The sequenced material came from PBMCs. All receptors derive from a man under 40 in good health and CMV-seronegative.

The genes are TRBV6-5 and TRBJ2-7; TRBD1 matches 7 bases. Germline-derived CDR1 and CDR2 are MNHEY and SVGAGI. This CDR3 contains 13 residues. V lost 6 bases to trimming and J lost 4 bases; unmatched junction nucleotides: 6. This chain's CDR3 is CASSPRDSYEQYF. The DNA of the CDR3 is TGTGCCAGCAGCCCCCGGGACAGTTACGAGCAGTACTTC.

The chain joins TRBV6-1 to TRBJ1-5, with D possibly TRBD1 on 6 matching bases. This CDR3 region has 15 residues. Trimming left V 5 bases short and J 4 bases short, with 15 bases between. Germline CDR1 and CDR2: MNHNS and SASEGT. CDR3 loop: CASSHTTGANQPQHF. The CDR3 bases are TGTGCCAGCAGTCATACGACAGGAGCGAATCAGCCCCAGCATTTT.

The genes are TRBV7-9 and TRBJ2-7; 8 bases fit TRBD1. The CDR3 has 15 amino acids. The V and J ends lost 5 bases and 1 base, in that order; junction bases with no gene match: 7. CDR1 is SEHNR and CDR2 is FQNEAQ in the germline V gene (reference sequence). CDR3 coding DNA: TGTGCCAGCAGCACAAGACAGGGGCGGTCCTACGAGCAGTACTTC. Its translation is CASSTRQGRSYEQYF.

V is TRBV7-9 and J is TRBJ1-2, with D possibly TRBD1 on 5 matching bases. Trimming shortened V by 1 base and J by 3 bases, and 12 bases separated the two germline ends. The CDR3 spans 15 residues. Germline values: CDR1 SEHNR, CDR2 FQNEAQ (reference sequence). Written as DNA, the CDR3 is TGTGCCAGCAGCTTAGACGGGGGGTCCTACTATGGCTACACCTTC. Translated, it gives CASSLDGGSYYGYTF.

To note about this clone: Other DNA sequences in the same sample also yield this CDR3. V gene TRBV7-2 combines with J gene TRBJ2-3; D call uncertain. The germline V and J ends were trimmed by 1 base and 1 base, with 9 bases remaining between them. The CDR3 is 15 amino acids. The germline V gene has CDR1 SGHTA and CDR2 FQGNSA. This CDR3 is CASSLDAPGTDTQYF. CDR3 in DNA: TGTGCCAGCAGCTTAGACGCTCCAGGCACAGATACGCAGTATTTT.

This rearrangement joins TRBV29-1 to TRBJ1-2; D is perhaps TRBD1 (5 bases). Germline V CDR1 and CDR2: SQVTM, ANQGSEA. V dropped 1 base and J dropped 7 bases, with 10 bases sitting between them. There are 12 residues in the CDR3. CDR3 region: CSVEGQGLGYTF. The CDR3 nucleotides read TGCAGCGTTGAAGGGCAGGGACTTGGCTACACCTTC.

The CDR3 nucleotides are TGTGCCAGCAGCCCCCCGGGACTAGCGGGAGACAGGGAGCAGTACTTC. Amino acid sequence: CASSPPGLAGDREQYF. The rearrangement joins TRBV7-2 to TRBJ2-7, with 14 bases that match TRBD2. The CDR3 has 16 residues. Germline CDR1 reads SGHTA; CDR2 reads FQGNSA. V was clipped by 5 bases and J by 7 bases; unmatched bases: 10.

The chain employs TRBV27 and TRBJ2-5, with a possible D match to TRBD2 (5 bases). The J call may be faulty, since TRBJ2-7 better matches the DNA end. CDR3 length equals 15 residues. Germline assignment: CDR1 MNHEY and CDR2 SMNVEV (reference sequence). The CDR3 loop is CASAPYPERVDEQYF. DNA for the CDR3: TGTGCCAGCGCCCCATATCCAGAGAGGGTGGACGAGCAGTACTTC.

This clone was seen a handful of times. CDR3 region: CAWSKVGTGNSPLHF. The CDR3 region has the DNA TGTGCCTGGAGCAAGGTGGGGACAGGGAATTCACCCCTCCACTTT. The V call is TRBV30, the J call TRBJ1-6; TRBD1 matches at 9 bases. This CDR3 is 15 amino acids long. V lost 3 bases to trimming and J lost 7 bases; unmatched junction nucleotides: 7. Germline CDR1 GTSNPN, CDR2 SVGIG (reference sequence).

The genes are TRBV2 and TRBJ1-1; 8 bases are a match to TRBD1. This CDR3 has 15 residues. Germline CDR1 SNHLY, CDR2 FYNNEI. V lost 1 base, J lost 4 bases, and 5 bases stayed unmatched. The CDR3 reads CASSEDPGGRTEAFF. CDR3 sequence (DNA): TGTGCCAGCAGTGAAGACCCAGGGGGCCGCACTGAAGCTTTCTTT.

The V gene is TRBV20-1, the J gene TRBJ2-5; D remains ambiguous. This CDR3 is 11 amino acids long. CDR1 and CDR2 (germline): DFQATT, SNEGSKA (reference sequence). V dropped 3 bases and J dropped 3 bases, with 5 bases sitting between them. This CDR3 reads CSASPEETQYF. In DNA form, the CDR3 reads TGCAGTGCTAGTCCCGAAGAGACCCAGTACTTC.

V and J are TRBV2 and TRBJ2-3, with 7 bases that match TRBD2. The CDR3 contains 15 residues. CDR1 and CDR2 from the germline V gene are SNHLY and FYNNEI. Unmatched junction bases numbered 8, after V lost 8 bases and J lost 0 bases. The CDR3 nucleotides read TGTGCCAGCTCCGGGCTAGCGGCTAGCACAGATACGCAGTATTTT. Translation: CASSGLAASTDTQYF.

This chain connects TRBV30 to TRBJ2-3, with 11 bases lining up with TRBD2. V was clipped by 3 bases and J by 5 bases; unmatched bases: 7. The CDR3 sequence is 15 residues long. CDR1 is GTSNPN and CDR2 is SVGIG in the germline V gene (reference sequence). The CDR3 DNA is TGTGCCTGGAGCGATAGCGGGGGGGCGAAAGATACGCAGTATTTT. Residues: CAWSDSGGAKDTQYF.

The CDR3 DNA is TGTGCCAGCGAGACTGGGAATAGCGACGAGCAGTACTTC. This gives the protein CASETGNSDEQYF. V is TRBV6-5 and J is TRBJ2-7; tentatively, D is TRBD2 (5 bases). Per germline, CDR1 MNHEY and CDR2 SVGAGI. The CDR3 extends over 13 amino acids. With 8 bases removed from V and 5 bases from J, the gap between germline ends came to 16 bases.

V and J are TRBV9 and TRBJ2-2, with D perhaps TRBD1 (6 bases). Germline CDR1 SGDLS, CDR2 YYNGEE. The CDR3 is made up of 14 amino acids. Trimming left V 4 bases short and J 3 bases short, with 10 bases between. CDR3 residues: CASSQYRDTGELFF. The CDR3 nucleotides read TGTGCCAGCAGCCAATACAGGGACACCGGGGAGCTGTTTTTT.

This clone was seen a single time. The V gene is TRBV5-1, the J gene TRBJ2-7, with 12 positions matching TRBD2. The ends lost 3 bases at V and 0 bases at J; junction bases unmatched: 10. Germline CDR1 and CDR2: SGHRS and YFSETQ. CDR3 length: 18 amino acids. This CDR3 is CASSSAGLAGIVSYEQYF. The CDR3 coding sequence is TGCGCCAGCAGCTCCGCCGGACTAGCGGGGATTGTCTCCTACGAGCAGTACTTC.

This chain links TRBV11-1 with TRBJ2-5, with D perhaps TRBD2 (5 bases). V lost 4 bases to trimming and J lost 3 bases, with 15 bases between them. There are 15 residues in the CDR3. Germline CDR1 reads SGHAT; CDR2 reads FQDESV (reference sequence). The CDR3 DNA is TGTGCCAGCAGCTCACCCTTAGCGTATGAAGAGACCCAGTACTTC. Its translation is CASSSPLAYEETQYF.

The CDR3 DNA is TGTGCCAGCTCACGGGCGGGTAGCTCCTACAATGAGCAGTTCTTC. Translated: CASSRAGSSYNEQFF. V and J are TRBV18 and TRBJ2-1, with a tentative D call TRBD2 (5 bases). The length of the CDR3 is 15 residues. V was shortened by 4 bases and J by 0 bases, with 10 bases between the two germline ends. Germline V lookup: CDR1 KGHSH, CDR2 LQKENI.

The chain recombines TRBV10-2 with TRBJ2-1; TRBD2 aligns across 11 bases. Trimming took 5 bases from V and 7 from J; bases not matched to a gene: 7. The CDR3 totals 15 residues. Germline V gene lookup returns CDR1 WSHSY and CDR2 SAAADI. Written as DNA, the CDR3 is TGCGCCAGCAGTACCGGGACTAGCGGAGAAAATGAGCAGTTCTTC. Its protein is CASSTGTSGENEQFF.

A remark on this clone: The junction differs from germline at one of its ends, possibly a read error. The chain recombines TRBV7-3 with TRBJ2-7, with 8 positions matching TRBD2. This CDR3 region has 15 residues. Germline lookup yields CDR1 SGHTA and CDR2 FQGTGA. Here the CDR3 reads CASSLLGRASHEQYF. CDR3 sequence (DNA): TGTGCCAGCAGCTTACTCGGGAGGGCCTCCCACGAGCAGTACTTC.

This chain joins TRBV30 and TRBJ2-3; TRBD2 agrees at 8 bases. Germline V lookup: CDR1 GTSNPN, CDR2 SVGIG (reference sequence). V trimming: 0 bases; J trimming: 2 bases; junction bases outside the gene matches: 4. The CDR3 is 15 residues long. The CDR3 coding sequence is TGTGCCTGGAGTGTACGACTAGCGCTCACAGATACGCAGTATTTT. Its translation: CAWSVRLALTDTQYF. Full variable domain (remainder filled in from reference TRBV30 and TRBJ2-3): SQTIHQWPATLVQPVGSPLSLECTVEGTSNPNLYWYRQAAGRGLQLLFYSVGIGQISSEVPQNLSASRPQDRQFILSSKKLLLSDSGFYLCAWSVRLALTDTQYFGPGTRLTVL.

The V gene is TRBV28, the J gene TRBJ2-1, with D unresolved. With 2 bases removed from V and 10 bases from J, the gap between germline ends came to 15 bases. The CDR3 contains 14 residues. Germline values: CDR1 MDHEN, CDR2 SYDVKM. The CDR3 spells CASSLGVANWEQFF. The CDR3 DNA sequence: TGTGCCAGCAGTTTAGGAGTGGCAAATTGGGAGCAGTTCTTC.

The V call is TRBV19, the J call TRBJ2-6, with TRBD1 matching 7 bases. V lost 6 bases and J lost 2; bases outside the gene matches: 4. Germline V gene sequence: CDR1 LNHDA, CDR2 SQIVND (reference sequence). CDR3 size: 15 residues. This chain's CDR3 is CASRIQGAGANVLTF. CDR3 in DNA: TGTGCCAGTAGAATCCAGGGGGCTGGGGCCAACGTCCTGACTTTC.

The rearrangement joins TRBV19 to TRBJ1-4, with D uncertain. The CDR3 covers 15 residues. CDR1 and CDR2 (germline): LNHDA, SQIVND (reference sequence). V was shortened by 3 bases and J by 5 bases, with 13 bases between the two germline ends. The CDR3 nucleotides read TGTGCCAGTAGTATGCGTCACGGAGACAATGAAAAACTGTTTTTT. Amino acid sequence: CASSMRHGDNEKLFF.

This sequence joins TRBV28 and TRBJ2-7; D is unresolved. The ends were cut back, 8 bases at V and 2 bases at J, with 16 bases in the middle. CDR1 MDHEN and CDR2 SYDVKM come from the germline V gene. The CDR3 covers 14 residues. The CDR3 sequence: CASRDPGSTYEQYF. CDR3 coding DNA: TGTGCCAGCCGCGATCCAGGAAGTACCTACGAGCAGTACTTC.

The rearrangement uses TRBV6-5 and TRBJ2-2, with TRBD2 identical over 8 bases. Germline V gene sequence: CDR1 MNHEY, CDR2 SVGAGI. The length of the CDR3 is 12 residues. V lost 8 bases, J lost 7 bases, and 3 bases stayed unmatched. The chain's CDR3 is CASGREGGELFF. CDR3 in DNA: TGTGCCAGCGGACGGGAGGGCGGGGAGCTGTTTTTT.